These 20 T cell receptor beta chains share one sample of origin, sequenced in a study of glioma-infiltrating T cells. Amplification of TCR alpha and beta CDR3 regions from RNA used iRepertoire nested multiplex PCR. MiXCR, applied by TCRdb to the multiplex PCR reads, yields one record per CDR3 protein. The sample yields more than 350,000 distinct CDR3 sequences, 41% seen once. What was sequenced was glioma tissue, nonneoplastic brain tissue, or PBMCs (not recorded which). The receptors here all came from a human donor with low-grade glioma or glioblastoma, undergoing nonglioma brain surgery, or in good health (not recorded which).

About this clonotype itself: Possible read error: a much larger clone is one base away. The V and J genes are TRBV27 and TRBJ2-1, with 10 bases lining up with TRBD2. The CDR3 totals 15 residues. Germline V gives CDR1 MNHEY, CDR2 SMNVEV (reference sequence). The V and J ends lost 7 bases and 4 bases, in that order; junction bases with no gene match: 7. CDR3 bases: TGTGCCAGCAATCCATGGACTAGCGGTTACAATGAGCAGTTCTTC. Translating gives CASNPWTSGYNEQFF.

Only a few counts were recorded for this clonotype. The chain links TRBV6-2 or TRBV6-3 to TRBJ2-7, with D possibly TRBD2 on 6 matching bases. The CDR3 spans 18 residues. Germline CDR1 MNHEY, CDR2 SVGEGT. V lost 0 bases to trimming and J lost 5 bases, with 23 bases between them. The CDR3 region has the DNA TGTGCCAGCAGTTACTCCATTCAGGCGGGGACCCCGGTCGACGAGCAGTACTTC. It translates to CASSYSIQAGTPVDEQYF.

This clonotype occurred a few times. As DNA, the CDR3 is TGCGCCAGCAGCTTGGTACAGCCCACAGATACGCAGTATTTT. It yields the protein CASSLVQPTDTQYF. The chain employs TRBV5-1 and TRBJ2-3; D ambiguous. V lost 0 bases and J 2 bases, leaving 7 bases between the germline ends. Looked up from germline, CDR1 is SGHRS and CDR2 is YFSETQ. The CDR3 consists of 14 residues.

This chain uses TRBV12-3 or TRBV12-4 with TRBJ1-2; D gene unclear. Trimming stripped 8 bases from V and 4 bases from J, with 8 bases between. The CDR3 is made up of 11 amino acids. The CDR3 sequence: CASSRGYGYTF. DNA of the CDR3: TGTGCCAGCTCAAGAGGCTATGGCTACACCTTC.

This chain connects TRBV5-1 to TRBJ2-5; D is possibly TRBD1 (6 bases). The DNA matches TRBJ2-7 better at its end, which makes the J call doubtful. Per germline, CDR1 SGHRS and CDR2 YFSETQ. This CDR3 is built from 15 residues. The CDR3 region has the DNA TGCGCCAGCAGCCTGCTGGTCAGGGGAGAGTACGAGCAGTACTTC. Translation gives CASSLLVRGEYEQYF.

This chain connects TRBV14 to TRBJ2-1; 8 bases fit TRBD2. The DNA end is a closer match to TRBJ2-7, so the J assignment may be wrong. The germline V gene has CDR1 SGHDN and CDR2 FVKESK. The CDR3 has 14 residues. The chain's CDR3 is CASSQKAGVYEQYF. The DNA of the CDR3 is TGTGCCAGCAGCCAAAAAGCGGGAGTCTACGAGCAGTACTTC.

This clonotype was detected ten times or more. CDR3: CASSYSSRRGDYEQYF. CDR3 in DNA: TGTGCCAGCAGTTACTCGAGTCGGCGGGGTGACTACGAGCAGTACTTC. The J gene is TRBJ2-7, the V gene TRBV6-2 or TRBV6-3; the D gene is possibly TRBD2 (6 bases). Trimming removed 0 bases from V and 3 bases from J, with 15 bases in between. The CDR3 covers 16 residues. Per the germline V gene, CDR1 is MNHEY and CDR2 is SVGEGT.

The V gene is TRBV4-1, the J gene TRBJ2-3; 8 bases map to TRBD2. The CDR3 loop spans 16 amino acids. The germline CDR1 and CDR2 sequences are MGHRA and YSYEKL. With V trimmed by 1 base and J by 4 bases, 7 bases remained unmatched. The CDR3 nucleotides read TGCGCCAGCAGCCAAGTGGCGGGAGGTTTAGCAGATACGCAGTATTTT. Translating gives CASSQVAGGLADTQYF.

J is TRBJ2-5 and V is TRBV4-3; 8 nucleotides align to TRBD1. After removal of 1 base from V and 1 base from J, the junction contained 14 bases not matched to a gene. In germline, CDR1 is LGHNA, CDR2 YSLEER. The CDR3 is 19 amino acids. CDR3 DNA: TGCGCCAGCAGCCAAGGGAACAAGTGGACAGGACAGGGCCAAGAGACCCAGTACTTC. Translation gives CASSQGNKWTGQGQETQYF.

This clonotype was counted ten times or more. The chain has TRBV27 and TRBJ1-1; D is possibly TRBD1 (6 bases). Trimming took off 5 bases at V and 5 bases at J, with 12 bases between the two ends. The CDR3 runs to 13 residues. CDR1 is MNHEY and CDR2 is SMNVEV in the germline V gene (reference sequence). The CDR3 DNA is TGTGCCAGCAGTATAGGGGGTGGAACTGAAGCTTTCTTT. Residues: CASSIGGGTEAFF.

The gene calls are TRBV28 and TRBJ1-1; D is unclear. V lost 8 bases to trimming and J lost 0 bases, with 19 bases between them. Germline assignment: CDR1 MDHEN and CDR2 SYDVKM. There are 16 residues in the CDR3. The CDR3 protein is CASRHSGSGMNTEAFF. The CDR3 region has the DNA TGTGCCAGCCGTCACAGCGGTAGTGGAATGAACACTGAAGCTTTCTTT.

The J gene is TRBJ2-4, the V gene TRBV5-1, with TRBD1 matching over 7 bases. Germline values: CDR1 SGHRS, CDR2 YFSETQ. The trim removed 4 bases at V and 7 bases at J, leaving 5 bases unmatched. The CDR3 runs 13 residues. The CDR3 coding sequence is TGCGCCAGCAGCGATGACAGGGTGAACATTCAGTACTTC. Amino acid sequence: CASSDDRVNIQYF. The whole variable domain, filled in from reference TRBV5-1 and TRBJ2-4, reads KAGVTQTPRYLIKTRGQQVTLSCSPISGHRSVSWYQQTPGQGLQFLFEYFSETQRNKGNFPGRFSGRQFSNSRSEMNVSTLELGDSALYLCASSDDRVNIQYFGAGTRLSVL.

Regarding this clonotype: This could be a read error, since a much larger clone is one nucleotide away. This chain links TRBV6-1 with TRBJ2-3, with D possibly being TRBD1 or TRBD2 (5 bases each). Germline V lookup: CDR1 MNHNS, CDR2 SASEGT. The CDR3 length is 15 residues. CDR3 region: CASSERQRYTGTQYF. The DNA of the CDR3 is TGTGCCAGCAGTGAAAGGCAGCGGTACACAGGTACGCAGTATTTT.

For this clonotype: An end of the junction does not agree with germline; a read error may underlie this. The genes are TRBV19 and TRBJ2-5; D remains ambiguous. Per germline, CDR1 LNHDA and CDR2 SQIVND (reference sequence). There are 14 residues in the CDR3. CDR3 nucleotide sequence: TGTGCCAGTAGTATAGCCCCAGAGCAAGAGACCAAGTACTTC. It codes for CASSIAPEQETKYF.

The V call is TRBV5-4, the J call TRBJ2-3, with a tentative D call TRBD1 (6 bases). From germline, CDR1 is SGHNT and CDR2 YYREEE (reference sequence). V was shortened by 4 bases and J by 2 bases, with 14 bases between the two germline ends. The length of the CDR3 is 15 residues. In DNA form, the CDR3 reads TGTGCCAGCAGCCATGACGGACAGATCACAGATACGCAGTATTTT. Translation gives CASSHDGQITDTQYF.

This clonotype came up a few times. This chain connects TRBV7-9 to TRBJ2-3; D may be TRBD2 (5 bases). In germline, CDR1 is SEHNR, CDR2 FQNEAQ (reference sequence). V was clipped by 2 bases and J by 5 bases, with 17 bases between them. The CDR3 has 16 amino acids. In DNA, the CDR3 is TGTGCCAGCAGCTTAACCCCCGGGATGGTTATAGATACGCAGTATTTT. Translating it yields CASSLTPGMVIDTQYF.

Regarding this clonotype: The junction differs from germline at one of its ends, possibly a read error. This chain connects TRBV4-3 to TRBJ2-5; the match to TRBD1 covers 8 bases. Germline CDR1 is LGHNA and CDR2 is YSLEER. The CDR3 totals 15 residues. The CDR3 DNA is TGCGCCAGCAGCCAAGACCGGGACAGGAAAGATACCCAGTACTTC. As protein: CASSQDRDRKDTQYF.

With respect to this clonotype: A much bigger clone sits one base away, suggesting this may be a read error. CDR3: CASRTLGGGGTDTQYF. CDR3 nucleotide sequence: TGTGCCAGCAGAACCCTCGGTGGCGGGGGCACAGATACGCAGTATTTT. The gene calls are TRBV6-1 and TRBJ2-3, with TRBD2 as a possible D gene (6 bases). The CDR3 sequence is 16 residues long. From germline, CDR1 is MNHNS and CDR2 SASEGT. The ends were cut back, 6 bases at V and 1 base at J, with 17 bases in the middle.

This clonotype was seen a handful of times. V and J are TRBV2 and TRBJ2-7; a possible D gene is TRBD2 (6 bases). The CDR3 sequence is 14 residues long. The V and J ends lost 8 bases and 2 bases respectively, with 16 bases between them. Germline values: CDR1 SNHLY, CDR2 FYNNEI. The CDR3 bases are TGTGCCAGCGGGGGGATGACAGCCCCCTACGAGCAGTACTTC. Its protein product is CASGGMTAPYEQYF. Combining the CDR3 with reference TRBV2 and TRBJ2-7 gives the whole variable domain EPEVTQTPSHQVTQMGQEVILRCVPISNHLYFYWYRQILGQKVEFLVSFYNNEISEKSEIFDDQFSVERPDGSNFTLKIRSTKLEDSAMYFCASGGMTAPYEQYFGPGTRLTVT.

The V call is TRBV20-1, the J call TRBJ2-7, with D possibly being TRBD2 (6 bases). This CDR3 has 13 amino acids. Trimming removed 8 bases at V and 5 bases at J, with 19 bases between. The germline gives CDR1 DFQATT, CDR2 SNEGSKA (reference sequence). The DNA of the CDR3 is TGCAGTACTGGCCCGGGGGTCGGGAACGAGCAGTACTTC. This gives the protein CSTGPGVGNEQYF.